The T cell receptor beta chain described here comes from a study of Graves' ophthalmopathy and Graves' hyperthyroidism. This clonotype was seen at least ten times. Its specificity is not known. TCR beta CDR3 regions were amplified from RNA transcripts. Amplification began with first-round RT-PCR using HTBI primers, then second-round multiplex PCR was performed. One entry per CDR3 protein results from TCRdb running MiXCR on the multiplex PCR reads. The sample lists about 1.2 million distinct CDR3 sequences; about 40% were seen once. V gave up 5 bases and J gave up 10 bases; unmatched junction bases: 7. The V gene's germline CDR1 is ENHRY and CDR2 SYGVKD. The length of the CDR3 is 14 residues. Study outcomes and limitations: Ophthalmopathy progression predictions by the model showed approximately 79% specificity and 60% to 71% sensitivity.

Sequenced sample: peripheral blood or thyroid tissue (not recorded which). This clonotype originated in an adult man with Graves' hyperthyroidism. The rearrangement uses TRBV10-3 and TRBJ1-6; 8 bases match TRBD1. CDR3 in amino acids: CAISRQGSQSPLHF. As DNA, the CDR3 is TGTGCCATCAGTCGACAGGGGTCTCAGTCACCCCTCCACTTT.